This entry describes one T cell receptor (beta chain). Its specificity is not known. Vbeta (60) and Jbeta (13) primers were used in the PCR. TCRdb keeps only in-frame clones here, not all; method: immunoSEQ multiplex PCR. Here the sample spans 100,000 to 150,000 clones, 70% to 85% being singletons. This entry belongs to a study of cytomegalovirus exposure and HLA in healthy donors. Study-wide results and caveats: V- and J-gene trimming of TCR beta was linked (in a later analysis) to a missense DCLRE1C variant.

The sequenced sample consisted of PBMCs. This TCR was recovered from a female donor in good health and CMV-seronegative.

CDR3 residues: CASSEGDRGNQPQHF. The DNA for the CDR3 is TGTGCCAGCAGTGAGGGGGACAGGGGCAATCAGCCCCAGCATTTT. The V gene is TRBV28, the J gene TRBJ1-5; 9 bases align to TRBD1. The CDR3 sequence is 15 residues long. The J segment lost 2 bases and the V segment lost 5 bases, leaving 4 bases of the junction unmatched. Germline V gene data show CDR1 as MDHEN and CDR2 as SYDVKM.